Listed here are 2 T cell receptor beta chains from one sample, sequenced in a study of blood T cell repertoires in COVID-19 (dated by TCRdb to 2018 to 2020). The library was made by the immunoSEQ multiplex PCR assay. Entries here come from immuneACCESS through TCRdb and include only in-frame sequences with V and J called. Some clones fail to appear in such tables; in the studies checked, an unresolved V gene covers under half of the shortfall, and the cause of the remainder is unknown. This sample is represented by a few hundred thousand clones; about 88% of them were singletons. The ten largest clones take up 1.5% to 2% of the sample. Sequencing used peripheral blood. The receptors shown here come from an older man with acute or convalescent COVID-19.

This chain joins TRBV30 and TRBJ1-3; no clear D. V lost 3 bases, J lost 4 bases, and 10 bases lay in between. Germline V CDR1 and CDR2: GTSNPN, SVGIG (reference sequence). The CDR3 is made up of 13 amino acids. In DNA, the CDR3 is TGTGCCTGGAGCGAAACTCTGGGAAACACCATATATTTT. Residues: CAWSETLGNTIYF.

DNA for the CDR3: TGCAGCGTTGAATTACTAGCGGGAGGATTCTACAATGAGCAGTTCTTC. The encoded protein is CSVELLAGGFYNEQFF. This sequence joins TRBV29-1 and TRBJ2-1; TRBD2 matches at 12 bases. Germline V CDR1 and CDR2: SQVTM, ANQGSEA. Unmatched junction bases numbered 5, after V lost 2 bases and J lost 3 bases. The CDR3 is 16 residues long.